These 2 T cell receptor beta chains were all obtained from the same sample, sequenced in a study of human T cells and chemical hapten exposure. MiXCR, run by TCRdb on the RACE reads, gives a single entry per CDR3 protein. This table holds under 300,000 distinct CDR3 sequences, 7.5% to 8% found once. Time point here: pre-sensitization, week 0. The sample's treatment: therapeutic diphenylcyclopropenone sensitization with weekly scalp DPC. Sequenced material: whole blood, taken in connection with sensitization to the hapten diphenylcyclopropenone (DPC). These receptors all come from a young man with alopecia areata. Some clones in this sample may be carry-over from other donors' samples.

This clonotype was seen more than once but under ten times. The V gene is TRBV12-3 or TRBV12-4, the J gene TRBJ2-1, with TRBD2 matching over 9 bases. The CDR3 totals 15 residues. After removal of 6 bases from V and 9 bases from J, the junction contained 12 bases not matched to a gene. CDR3 sequence reads: CASSLPGRGGREQFF. CDR3 nucleotides: TGTGCCAGCAGCCTCCCAGGGCGGGGGGGCCGTGAGCAGTTCTTC.

This clonotype was found many times. This chain uses TRBV6-5 with TRBJ1-1; weak D call: TRBD1 (5 bases). There are 14 residues in the CDR3. Looked up from germline, CDR1 is MNHEY and CDR2 is SVGAGI. Trimming removed 6 bases at V and 4 bases at J, with 15 bases between. The CDR3: CASRALAGSTEAFF. The CDR3 nucleotides are TGTGCCAGCAGGGCACTCGCAGGGAGCACTGAAGCTTTCTTT.